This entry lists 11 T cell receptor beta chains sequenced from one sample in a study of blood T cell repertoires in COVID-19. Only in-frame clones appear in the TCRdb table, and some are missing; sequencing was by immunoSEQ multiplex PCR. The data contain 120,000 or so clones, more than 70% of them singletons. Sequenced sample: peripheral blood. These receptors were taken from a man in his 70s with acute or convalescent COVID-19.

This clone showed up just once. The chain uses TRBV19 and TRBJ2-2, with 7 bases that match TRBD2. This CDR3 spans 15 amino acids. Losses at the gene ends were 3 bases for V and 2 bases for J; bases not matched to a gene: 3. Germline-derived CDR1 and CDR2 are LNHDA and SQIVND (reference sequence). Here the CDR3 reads CASSIAGVNTGELFF. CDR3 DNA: TGTGCCAGTAGTATCGCGGGGGTTAACACCGGGGAGCTGTTTTTT.

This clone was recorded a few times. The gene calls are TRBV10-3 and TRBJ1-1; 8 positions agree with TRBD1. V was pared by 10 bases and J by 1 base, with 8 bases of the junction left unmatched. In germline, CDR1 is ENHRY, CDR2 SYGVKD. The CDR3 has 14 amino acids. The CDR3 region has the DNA TGTGCCACCAGGGCAGGGGGCGGGAACACTGAAGCTTTCTTT. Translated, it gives CATRAGGGNTEAFF.

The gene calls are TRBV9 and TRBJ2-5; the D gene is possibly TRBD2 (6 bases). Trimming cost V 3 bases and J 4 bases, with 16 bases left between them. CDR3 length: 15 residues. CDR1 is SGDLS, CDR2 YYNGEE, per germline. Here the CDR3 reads CASSAVAVSGETQYF. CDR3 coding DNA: TGTGCCAGCAGCGCCGTAGCGGTAAGCGGAGAGACCCAGTACTTC.

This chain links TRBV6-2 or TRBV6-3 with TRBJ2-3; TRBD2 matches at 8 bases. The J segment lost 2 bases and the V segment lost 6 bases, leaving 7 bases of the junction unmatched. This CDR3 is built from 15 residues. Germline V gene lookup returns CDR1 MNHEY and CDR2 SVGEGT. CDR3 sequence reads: CASSQPGGPTDTQYF. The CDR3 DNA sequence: TGTGCCAGCAGCCAACCGGGGGGGCCCACAGATACGCAGTATTTT.

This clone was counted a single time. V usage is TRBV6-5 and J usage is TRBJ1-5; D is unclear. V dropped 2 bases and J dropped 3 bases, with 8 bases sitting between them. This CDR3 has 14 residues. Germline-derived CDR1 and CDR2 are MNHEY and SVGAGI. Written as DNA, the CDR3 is TGTGCCAGCAGTTACGGCGGCACCAATCAGCCCCAGCATTTT. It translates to CASSYGGTNQPQHF.

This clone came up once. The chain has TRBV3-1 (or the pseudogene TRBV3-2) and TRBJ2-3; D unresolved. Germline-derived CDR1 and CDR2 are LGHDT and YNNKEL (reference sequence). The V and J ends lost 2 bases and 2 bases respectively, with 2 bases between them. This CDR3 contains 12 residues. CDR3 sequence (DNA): TGTGCCAGCAGCCAATACACAGATACGCAGTATTTT. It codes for CASSQYTDTQYF.

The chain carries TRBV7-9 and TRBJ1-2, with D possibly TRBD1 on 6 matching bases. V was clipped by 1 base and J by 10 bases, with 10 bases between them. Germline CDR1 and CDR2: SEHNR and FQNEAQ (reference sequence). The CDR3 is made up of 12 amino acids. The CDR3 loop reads CASSLEQGPYTF. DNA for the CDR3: TGTGCCAGCAGCTTAGAACAGGGTCCCTACACCTTC.

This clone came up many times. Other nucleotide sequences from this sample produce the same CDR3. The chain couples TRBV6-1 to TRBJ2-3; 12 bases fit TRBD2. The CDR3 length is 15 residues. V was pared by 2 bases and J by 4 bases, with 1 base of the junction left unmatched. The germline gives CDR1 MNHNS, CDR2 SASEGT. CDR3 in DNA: TGTGCCAGCAGTGAACTAGCGGGGGGGCCAGATACGCAGTATTTT. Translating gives CASSELAGGPDTQYF.

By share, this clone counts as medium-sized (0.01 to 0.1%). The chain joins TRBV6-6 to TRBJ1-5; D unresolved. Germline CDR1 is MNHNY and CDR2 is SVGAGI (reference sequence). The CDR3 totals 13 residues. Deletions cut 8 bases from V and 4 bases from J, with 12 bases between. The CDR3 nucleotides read TGTGCCAGCGTCCCCGACGGGAATCAGCCCCAGCATTTT. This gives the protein CASVPDGNQPQHF.

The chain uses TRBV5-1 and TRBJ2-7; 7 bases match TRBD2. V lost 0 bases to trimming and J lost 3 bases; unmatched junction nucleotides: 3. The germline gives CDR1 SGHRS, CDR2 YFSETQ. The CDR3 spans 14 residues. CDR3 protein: CASSLGAGVYEQYF. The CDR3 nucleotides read TGCGCCAGCAGCTTGGGTGCGGGGGTCTACGAGCAGTACTTC.

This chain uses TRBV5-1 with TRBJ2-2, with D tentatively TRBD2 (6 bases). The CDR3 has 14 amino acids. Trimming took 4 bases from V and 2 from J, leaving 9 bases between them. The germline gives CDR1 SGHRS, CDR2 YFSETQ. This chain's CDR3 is CASSVGTNTGELFF. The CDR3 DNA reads TGCGCCAGCAGCGTCGGGACTAACACCGGGGAGCTGTTTTTT.